The 30 T cell receptor beta chains below come from one sample, sequenced in a study of early T cells in non-severe SARS-CoV-2 infection. A single record per CDR3 protein comes from TCRdb applying MiXCR to the 5' RACE reads. The top ten clones hold around 12% of a sample with tens of thousands of distinct CDR3 sequences, 15% to 18% of them seen once. The source material was whole blood. These TCRs come from an adult who was a healthcare worker with PCR-confirmed SARS-CoV-2 infection or an uninfected control (not recorded which).

This clonotype came up a few times. The CDR3 region has the DNA TGTGCCAGCAGCTGGGACAGCGGGGTCGGGCAGTACTTC. Encoded protein: CASSWDSGVGQYF. The chain employs TRBV7-2 and TRBJ2-7; D tentatively fits TRBD1 or TRBD2 (7 bases each). CDR1 and CDR2 from the germline V gene are SGHTA and FQGNSA. The CDR3 totals 13 residues. The V gene lost 4 bases and the J gene lost 9 bases, with 16 bases spanning the gap.

The V call is TRBV7-8, the J call TRBJ2-3; TRBD2 matches at 8 bases. This CDR3 comprises 18 residues. Germline V gene sequence: CDR1 SGHVS, CDR2 FQNEAQ. Germline trimming cut 7 bases from V and 2 bases from J; bases unmatched to any gene: 17. For the CDR3, the DNA is TGTGCCAGCACTCCGGAGAGGCTCAGCGGGGGATACACAGATACGCAGTATTTT. This gives the protein CASTPERLSGGYTDTQYF. Full variable domain (missing parts from reference TRBV7-8 and TRBJ2-3): GAGVSQSPRYKVAKRGQDVALRCDPISGHVSLFWYQQALGQGPEFLTYFQNEAQLDKSGLPSDRFFAERPEGSVSTLKIQRTQQEDSAVYLCASTPERLSGGYTDTQYFGPGTRLTVL.

This clonotype showed up just a few times. The chain is built from TRBV5-6 and TRBJ2-3; 11 nucleotides line up with TRBD2. This CDR3 has 16 amino acids. Germline V gene lookup returns CDR1 SGHDT and CDR2 YYEEEE. Trimming removed 3 bases from V and 7 bases from J; junction bases left unmatched: 10. The CDR3 spells CASSSELAGDLYTQYF. The CDR3 DNA sequence: TGTGCCAGCAGCTCAGAACTAGCGGGGGATCTCTATACGCAGTATTTT.

This clonotype occurred a few times. The rearrangement uses TRBV28 and TRBJ2-2, with D perhaps TRBD1 or TRBD2 (6 bases each). This CDR3 has 14 amino acids. Germline CDR1 MDHEN, CDR2 SYDVKM. Trimming stripped 10 bases from V and 3 bases from J, with 15 bases between. This CDR3 reads CATGAGVDTGELFF. The CDR3 region has the DNA TGTGCCACGGGAGCAGGGGTTGACACCGGGGAGCTGTTTTTT.

This clonotype has more than one count but fewer than ten. CDR3 coding DNA: TGTGCCAGCAGCTTAAATGCACAGGAGTATCAGCCCCAGCATTTT. Amino acids: CASSLNAQEYQPQHF. The J gene is TRBJ1-5, the V gene TRBV7-6; perhaps TRBD1 as D (5 bases). The CDR3 is 15 amino acids. Germline V lookup: CDR1 SGHVS, CDR2 FNYEAQ. V lost 2 bases, J lost 5 bases, and 13 bases lay in between.

This clonotype has ten or more counts. The chain recombines TRBV19 with TRBJ1-5, with TRBD1 as a possible D gene (5 bases). CDR1 and CDR2 from the germline V gene are LNHDA and SQIVND (reference sequence). V lost 6 bases to trimming and J lost 0 bases, with 12 bases between them. The CDR3 is made up of 15 amino acids. CDR3 protein: CASRRGPISNQPQHF. The CDR3, as DNA: TGTGCCAGTAGGAGGGGTCCGATTAGCAATCAGCCCCAGCATTTT.

The V call is TRBV9, the J call TRBJ1-1; TRBD1 is a possible D gene (6 bases). V dropped 3 bases and J dropped 8 bases, with 14 bases sitting between them. This CDR3 is 13 amino acids long. The V gene's germline CDR1 is SGDLS and CDR2 YYNGEE. For the CDR3, the DNA is TGTGCCAGCAGCGCTGGCAGCAGGGGCGAAGCTTTCTTT. Residues: CASSAGSRGEAFF.

This sequence joins TRBV28 and TRBJ2-3, with a possible D match to TRBD2 (6 bases). CDR1 is MDHEN, CDR2 SYDVKM, per germline. The germline V and J ends were trimmed by 6 bases and 10 bases, with 20 bases remaining between them. The CDR3 contains 14 residues. CDR3 DNA: TGTGCCAGCAGCCAACCGAGCGGGCCAAGGGCGCAGTATTTT. It is translated as CASSQPSGPRAQYF.

This sequence joins TRBV11-3 and TRBJ2-3; 9 bases are shared with TRBD1. Germline V gene sequence: CDR1 SGHNT, CDR2 YENEEA. The V and J ends lost 6 bases and 3 bases, in that order; junction bases with no gene match: 19. The CDR3 is 19 residues long. The CDR3 nucleotides are TGTGCCAGCAGACATCGGACAGGGGCGGGAGAGTCTGTAACAGATACGCAGTATTTT. Translation gives CASRHRTGAGESVTDTQYF.

The CDR3 nucleotides are TGTGCCAGCAGCCCCCCCCGTACTACAGATACGCAGTATTTT. It translates to CASSPPRTTDTQYF. The rearrangement uses TRBV13 and TRBJ2-3; no clear D. Germline lookup yields CDR1 PRHDT and CDR2 FYEKMQ (reference sequence). The CDR3 has 14 amino acids. Deletions cut 5 bases from V and 3 bases from J, with 12 bases between.

This clonotype has ten or more counts. This chain links TRBV11-2 with TRBJ2-2, with D possibly being TRBD1 (6 bases). Germline V gives CDR1 SGHAT, CDR2 FQNNGV. Between the trimmed V and J ends, which lost 11 bases and 7 bases, there was a span of 11 bases. This CDR3 contains 11 residues. The CDR3, as DNA: TGTGCCTCCAGAGGGGGCGGGGAGCTGTTTTTT. Residues: CASRGGGELFF.

This clonotype showed up many times. The rearrangement uses TRBV5-1 and TRBJ2-1; no firm D call. The CDR3 is 12 amino acids. V lost 2 bases and J lost 7, with 7 bases in between. Germline CDR1 reads SGHRS; CDR2 reads YFSETQ. CDR3 sequence (DNA): TGCGCCAGCAGCTTAATGGGGAATGAGCAGTTCTTC. This sequence encodes CASSLMGNEQFF.

This clonotype was recorded many times. V gene TRBV11-2 combines with J gene TRBJ1-2, with TRBD1 matching over 7 bases. From germline, CDR1 is SGHAT and CDR2 FQNNGV. Trimming took 4 bases from V and 4 from J; bases not matched to a gene: 6. The CDR3 is 14 amino acids. The CDR3 sequence is CASSSTGATYGYTF. CDR3 nucleotide sequence: TGTGCCAGCAGCTCCACAGGGGCGACCTATGGCTACACCTTC.

A few counts support this clonotype. The chain recombines TRBV7-2 with TRBJ2-7; D not certain. Trimming cost V 2 bases and J 6 bases, with 8 bases left between them. Germline-derived CDR1 and CDR2 are SGHTA and FQGNSA. This CDR3 is 12 amino acids long. CDR3 residues: CASSLPTGEQYF. CDR3 nucleotides: TGTGCCAGCAGCTTACCTACCGGCGAGCAGTACTTC.

This clonotype was found a few times. The V gene is TRBV12-3 or TRBV12-4, the J gene TRBJ1-6; the match to TRBD1 covers 9 bases. Trimming at V came to 3 bases and at J to 10 bases, leaving 4 bases not matched to a gene. The CDR3 length is 14 residues. The CDR3 region has the DNA TGTGCCAGCAGTTTGACAGGGGGTCGATCACCCCTCCACTTT. It specifies CASSLTGGRSPLHF.

The chain combines TRBV6-2 or TRBV6-3 with TRBJ1-1; D gene uncertain. The CDR3 contains 15 residues. CDR1 is MNHEY and CDR2 is SVGEGT in the germline V gene. The germline V and J ends were trimmed by 2 bases and 2 bases, with 12 bases remaining between them. This chain's CDR3 is CASSYSSGHNTEAFF. In nucleotides, the CDR3 is TGTGCCAGCAGTTACAGCTCAGGTCATAACACTGAAGCTTTCTTT.

CDR3 loop: CSAAGKGANTGELFF. DNA of the CDR3: TGCAGCGCCGCCGGGAAGGGGGCGAACACCGGGGAGCTGTTTTTT. The chain has TRBV29-1 and TRBJ2-2; maybe TRBD1 (6 bases). The CDR3 totals 15 residues. Trimming removed 7 bases at V and 0 bases at J, with 15 bases between. From germline, CDR1 is SQVTM and CDR2 ANQGSEA.

The rearrangement uses TRBV20-1 and TRBJ2-4; the D gene is possibly TRBD1 (7 bases). V was clipped by 5 bases and J by 4 bases, with 15 bases between them. The CDR3 runs to 14 residues. The germline V gene encodes CDR1 DFQATT and CDR2 SNEGSKA (reference sequence). CDR3 sequence reads: CSAGGTARKNIQYF. CDR3 nucleotides: TGCAGTGCTGGAGGGACAGCCCGTAAAAACATTCAGTACTTC.

This clonotype occurred a few times. The V gene is TRBV5-4, the J gene TRBJ2-7; D perhaps matches TRBD2 (6 bases). Germline CDR1 SGHNT, CDR2 YYREEE (reference sequence). The CDR3 is 16 amino acids. Trimming removed 0 bases from V and 1 base from J, with 14 bases in between. The DNA for the CDR3 is TGTGCCAGCAGCTTGGTGGGAGGAGCAGGGTCCTACGAGCAGTACTTC. This codes for CASSLVGGAGSYEQYF.

This clonotype has at least ten counts. This rearrangement joins TRBV7-6 to TRBJ2-3; 10 positions agree with TRBD2. This CDR3 contains 17 residues. V gave up 0 bases and J gave up 2 bases; unmatched junction bases: 5. The V gene's germline CDR1 is SGHVS and CDR2 FNYEAQ. The CDR3, as DNA: TGTGCCAGCAGCTTAGCGGTTACTAGCGGGGCCACAGATACGCAGTATTTT. This translates into CASSLAVTSGATDTQYF.

This rearrangement joins TRBV7-9 to TRBJ2-7, with TRBD1 matching over 8 bases. Germline V gene sequence: CDR1 SEHNR, CDR2 FQNEAQ (reference sequence). The J segment lost 2 bases and the V segment lost 3 bases, leaving 9 bases of the junction unmatched. The CDR3 sequence is 16 residues long. CDR3 protein: CASSLPPGQDAYEQYF. CDR3 DNA sequence: TGTGCCAGCAGCTTGCCCCCGGGACAGGACGCCTACGAGCAGTACTTC. The whole variable domain, remainder taken from reference TRBV7-9 and TRBJ2-7, is DTGVSQNPRHKITKRGQNVTFRCDPISEHNRLYWYRQTLGQGPEFLTYFQNEAQLEKSRLLSDRFSAERPKGSFSTLEIQRTEQGDSAMYLCASSLPPGQDAYEQYFGPGTRLTVT.

This clonotype came up many times. The gene calls are TRBV30 and TRBJ1-1; no clear D. CDR1 GTSNPN and CDR2 SVGIG come from the germline V gene (reference sequence). This CDR3 is built from 13 residues. The ends were cut back, 4 bases at V and 0 bases at J, with 9 bases in the middle. As DNA, the CDR3 is TGTGCCTGGAAGGAATTTTTGAACACTGAAGCTTTCTTT. Translating gives CAWKEFLNTEAFF.

In DNA, the CDR3 is TGCAGCGCCGCCGACGGGAGCTCCTACAATGAGCAGTTCTTC. Amino acids: CSAADGSSYNEQFF. The rearrangement joins TRBV29-1 to TRBJ2-1, with TRBD2 as a possible D gene (6 bases). The CDR3 loop spans 14 amino acids. Per the germline V gene, CDR1 is SQVTM and CDR2 is ANQGSEA. V lost 7 bases and J lost 0, with 13 bases in between.

The chain joins TRBV18 to TRBJ1-6, with no clear D. Germline V lookup: CDR1 KGHSH, CDR2 LQKENI. This CDR3 is 15 amino acids long. Trimming removed 3 bases from V and 7 bases from J, with 13 bases in between. CDR3 nucleotides: TGTGCCAGCTCACCGGTAGGAAGCGGCAATTCACCCCTCCACTTT. It is translated as CASSPVGSGNSPLHF.

This clonotype has ten or more counts. The chain joins TRBV28 to TRBJ1-3; 9 nucleotides agree with TRBD1. The CDR3 contains 14 residues. The junction had 5 bases not matched to a gene; V was cut back by 7 bases and J by 4 bases. CDR1 and CDR2 from the germline V gene are MDHEN and SYDVKM. The CDR3: CASTTGGAGNTIYF. Written as DNA, the CDR3 is TGTGCCAGCACCACAGGGGGCGCAGGAAACACCATATATTTT.

This clonotype was detected only a few times. As DNA, the CDR3 is TGTGCCAGCAGTACCGGACAGGGGGCGTATTCACCCCTCCACTTT. Translating it yields CASSTGQGAYSPLHF. The chain uses TRBV6-5 and TRBJ1-6; 11 nucleotides agree with TRBD1. The junction had 5 bases not matched to a gene; V was cut back by 5 bases and J by 8 bases. The CDR3 runs 15 residues. Germline CDR1 reads MNHEY; CDR2 reads SVGAGI.

This clonotype was detected many times. The rearrangement links TRBV12-5 to TRBJ2-1, with a weak D call TRBD2 (5 bases). Germline V gene sequence: CDR1 LGHNT, CDR2 FRNRAP. Trimming stripped 1 base from V and 0 bases from J, with 7 bases between. This CDR3 has 15 residues. CDR3 residues: CASGLAGSSYNEQFF. The CDR3 region has the DNA TGTGCTAGTGGTTTGGCGGGGAGCTCCTACAATGAGCAGTTCTTC.

The table lists this clonotype with a few counts. The chain employs TRBV28 and TRBJ2-3; TRBD1 is a possible D gene (6 bases). V was cut by 6 bases and J by 3 bases, with 19 bases left in between. Germline values: CDR1 MDHEN, CDR2 SYDVKM. The CDR3 runs 16 residues. CDR3 bases: TGTGCCAGCAGCCCCCCGGCCCGGACAGTGACAGATACGCAGTATTTT. It translates to CASSPPARTVTDTQYF.

There are a few counts of this clonotype. This sequence joins TRBV29-1 and TRBJ1-1; 8 bases agree with TRBD1. Germline V gene data show CDR1 as SQVTM and CDR2 as ANQGSEA. V shed 5 bases and J 6 bases; nucleotides not matched to a gene: 14. The CDR3 loop spans 15 amino acids. The CDR3 region has the DNA TGCAGCGTTAGGACAGGGTCGATGTTAAGCTCTGAAGCTTTCTTT. This translates into CSVRTGSMLSSEAFF.

In its sample, this clonotype was seen a few times. The V and J genes are TRBV7-9 and TRBJ2-1, with no clear D. This CDR3 region has 16 residues. V was shortened by 0 bases and J by 3 bases, with 12 bases between the two germline ends. Germline CDR1 is SEHNR and CDR2 is FQNEAQ (reference sequence). CDR3 coding DNA: TGTGCCAGCAGCTTAGCGCGCAGCGCCAGCTACAATGAGCAGTTCTTC. Translating it yields CASSLARSASYNEQFF.